This is a list of T cell receptor beta chains from one sample in a study of blood T cell repertoires in COVID-19. Repertoires were generated with immunoSEQ multiplex PCR, while TCRdb's copy carries only in-frame clones and drops some. The sample lists 120,000 or so clones, over 75% occurring once. What was sequenced was peripheral blood. All receptors derive from an elderly woman with acute or convalescent COVID-19. Each CDR3 is given with its conserved first and last residue. Each record gives: V gene, D gene, clone size, J gene, CDR3 protein, CDR3 DNA. The D gene is left open where the match is weak. Some rows have no size entry. The others give once, few or many, or a class for an expanded clone.

>TRBV5-4|TRBD1|NA|TRBJ1-1
CASSLDLGQSGAFF
TGTGCCAGCAGCTTGGACCTGGGACAGAGTGGGGCTTTCTTT
>TRBV5-1|TRBD1|NA|TRBJ1-2
CASSLPETGRYGYTF
TGCGCCAGCAGCTTACCCGAGACAGGGCGCTATGGCTACACCTTC
>TRBV6-2/TRBV6-3|TRBD1|NA|TRBJ1-1
CASSTGGTEAFF
TGTGCCAGCAGTACAGGGGGCACTGAAGCTTTCTTT
>TRBV6-1|TRBD1|NA|TRBJ1-3
CASRGQGANTIYF
TGTGCCAGCAGAGGACAGGGAGCAAACACCATATATTTT
>TRBV2|TRBD1|NA|TRBJ1-1
CASRGDRGAEAFF
TGTGCCAGCAGGGGAGACAGGGGAGCTGAAGCTTTCTTT
>TRBV19|NA|NA|TRBJ2-5
CATSSGVEPIETQYF
TGTGCCACCTCGTCAGGTGTCGAACCCATAGAGACCCAGTACTTC
>TRBV27|NA|NA|TRBJ1-1
CASRWTKMNAEAFF
TGTGCCAGCAGATGGACAAAGATGAACGCTGAAGCTTTCTTT
>TRBV2|TRBD1|NA|TRBJ2-3
CASSELGRGPTDTQYF
TGTGCCAGCAGTGAATTGGGCAGGGGGCCCACAGATACGCAGTATTTT
>TRBV6-5|NA|NA|TRBJ1-1
CASSSRDTNTEAFF
TGTGCCAGCAGTAGCCGGGACACCAACACTGAAGCTTTCTTT
>TRBV24-1|NA|NA|TRBJ2-7
CATSDSALQKTGRKSPYEQYF
TGTGCCACCAGTGACTCCGCCCTACAGAAGACAGGGAGGAAGAGTCCCTACGAGCAGTACTTC
>TRBV9|TRBD2|NA|TRBJ2-7
CASSVGLAEYYEQYF
TGTGCCAGCAGCGTAGGACTAGCGGAATACTACGAGCAGTACTTC
>TRBV4-2|TRBD1|NA|TRBJ2-5
CASSPRAGQVFETQYF
TGTGCCAGCAGCCCAAGGGCAGGACAGGTATTTGAGACCCAGTACTTC
>TRBV5-1|NA|few|TRBJ2-7
CASSLAQQVGASEQYF
TGCGCCAGCAGCTTGGCCCAACAGGTTGGGGCATCCGAGCAGTACTTC
>TRBV3-1/TRBV3-2|NA|NA|TRBJ2-5
CASSQVSRLETQYF
TGTGCCAGCAGCCAAGTATCCCGGTTGGAGACCCAGTACTTC
>TRBV5-1|NA|few|TRBJ1-6
CASSSRTGNSPLHF
TGCGCCAGCAGCTCACGGACGGGGAATTCACCCCTCCACTTT
>TRBV18|NA|NA|TRBJ1-2
CASSGQLSYGYTF
TGTGCCAGCTCAGGACAGCTTTCCTATGGCTACACCTTC
>TRBV11-2|NA|NA|TRBJ1-4
CASSLGGVVGEKLFF
TGTGCCAGCAGCTTAGGAGGTGTAGTAGGTGAAAAACTGTTTTTT
>TRBV29-1|NA|NA|TRBJ1-6
CSVSGLTINPLHF
TGCAGCGTTTCTGGACTTACAATTAACCCCCTCCACTTT
>TRBV19|TRBD1|NA|TRBJ1-2
CASITGGGGYTF
TGTGCCAGTATTACAGGGGGAGGTGGCTACACCTTC
>TRBV5-1|TRBD1|NA|TRBJ1-6
CASSLEFLGTGGYSPLHF
TGCGCCAGCAGCTTGGAGTTTTTGGGGACAGGGGGATATTCACCCCTCCACTTT
>TRBV7-6|TRBD2|NA|TRBJ2-4
CASSRSGLAGGQAKNIQYF
TGTGCCAGCAGCCGATCGGGACTAGCGGGGGGGCAAGCCAAAAACATTCAGTACTTC
>TRBV2|NA|NA|TRBJ1-6
CASRTGTPNSPLHF
TGTGCCAGCAGGACCGGGACACCCAATTCACCCCTCCACTTT
>TRBV4-2|NA|NA|TRBJ1-2
CASSAHSFYGYTF
TGTGCCAGCAGCGCTCACAGCTTCTATGGCTACACCTTC
>TRBV19|TRBD1|few|TRBJ1-2
CASSTHPTGDYGYTF
TGTGCCAGTAGTACTCATCCGACAGGGGACTATGGCTACACCTTC
>TRBV28|TRBD1|NA|TRBJ1-1
CASSSQGATEAFF
TGTGCCAGCAGTTCACAGGGGGCTACCGAAGCTTTCTTT
>TRBV6-5|NA|NA|TRBJ1-2
CASSVRPGLNYGYTF
TGTGCCAGCAGCGTACGTCCGGGACTTAACTATGGCTACACCTTC